This entry lists 2 T cell receptor beta chains sequenced from one sample in a study of cytomegalovirus exposure and HLA in healthy donors. A multiplex PCR was run with 60 Vbeta primers and 13 Jbeta primers. Sequencing was performed with immunoSEQ multiplex PCR; in TCRdb, only in-frame clones are kept and a portion is missing. The sample includes around 200,000 clones, around nine tenths seen only once; the top ten take 0.25% to 0.4%. Sequencing input: PBMCs. The source of these receptors is a woman aged 30 to 39 in good health and CMV-seronegative.

This clone has more than one count but fewer than ten. The V and J genes are TRBV25-1 and TRBJ1-4; a possible D gene is TRBD1 (6 bases). CDR3 length equals 14 residues. CDR1 MGHDK and CDR2 SYGVNS come from the germline V gene. The germline V and J ends were trimmed by 9 bases and 1 base, with 12 bases remaining between them. CDR3 in DNA: TGTGCCAGTACACAGGGCGGAACTAATGAAAAACTGTTTTTT. Translating it yields CASTQGGTNEKLFF.

V usage is TRBV6-6 and J usage is TRBJ1-2; a weak D match, TRBD1 (6 bases). Between the trimmed V and J ends, which lost 3 bases and 6 bases, there was a span of 17 bases. The CDR3 totals 15 residues. CDR1 and CDR2 from the germline V gene are MNHNY and SVGAGI (reference sequence). The CDR3 loop reads CASSYPLTGSDGYTF. Here the CDR3 DNA reads TGTGCCAGCAGTTATCCCCTAACAGGGTCTGATGGCTACACCTTC.